The clone carrying this T cell receptor (beta chain) was seen a handful of times. Its antigen is as yet unknown. These data originate in a study of a mutant IDH1 vaccine in newly diagnosed glioma. Study overall: The treated group averaged 40.4 years old and was roughly 60% male, around 38% female. Standard pretreatment was either radiotherapy, temozolomide, or, for most, radiochemotherapy with temozolomide.

The protocol was immunoSEQ multiplex PCR, while the TCRdb copy is restricted to in-frame clones and leaves out a portion. Among over 25,000 clones listed, 79% were seen once. Trimming removed 5 bases from V and 6 bases from J; junction bases left unmatched: 3. Germline V gene data show CDR1 as MNHEY and CDR2 as SMNVEV (reference sequence). The CDR3 totals 13 residues. Regarding time point: week 35, safety follow-up. Every single dose of the vaccine, 300 ug of mutant IDH1 20-mer peptide, came with topical imiquimod. New WHO grade 3 or 4 IDH1-mutant, ATRX-lost astrocytomas were present in all donors. This clonotype was obtained from a woman between 25 and 40 years old with glioma. Some clones in this sample may be carry-over from other donors' samples. The sample in question was PBMCs, obtained from a glioma patient whose treatment included an IDH1 peptide vaccine. The V and J genes are TRBV27 and TRBJ1-2, with 10 bases matching TRBD1. This CDR3 reads CASSTDRGHGYTF. The CDR3 nucleotides read TGTGCCAGCAGTACCGACAGGGGGCATGGCTACACCTTC.